This TCR beta chain was recovered during a study of shared clonotypes between healthy human individuals. In replicate PCRs of sorted subsets, about 220 ng DNA, roughly 31,000 T cell genomes, was used. Sequencing was performed with immunoSEQ multiplex PCR; in TCRdb, only in-frame clones are kept and a portion is missing. This sample yields around 2,100,000 clones, of which about 95% are seen a single time; 1.2% belongs to the top ten. Remarks on this clone: Its antigen is not known.

Study results and caveats: The study generally estimated greater richness for naive than memory subsets. The generation probabilities recorded for non-shared clonotypes fell below those of clonotypes shared by all four donors.

In the naive CD8 group, cells lacked CD45RO and were positively selected for CCR7, so terminally differentiated effector memory CD45RA+ cells were left out. This CDR3 region has 13 residues. Germline V gene lookup returns CDR1 LNHDA and CDR2 SQIVND (reference sequence). V gave up 7 bases and J gave up 1 base; unmatched junction bases: 3. Sequencing was carried out using naive CD8+ T cells sorted from blood. This receptor was taken from a man aged 18-30 years in good health. The chain is built from TRBV19 and TRBJ2-5, with 7 bases fitting TRBD2. CDR3 DNA sequence: TGTGCCAGTAAAGTAGCGGGCCAAGAGACCCAGTACTTC. Its protein product is CASKVAGQETQYF.